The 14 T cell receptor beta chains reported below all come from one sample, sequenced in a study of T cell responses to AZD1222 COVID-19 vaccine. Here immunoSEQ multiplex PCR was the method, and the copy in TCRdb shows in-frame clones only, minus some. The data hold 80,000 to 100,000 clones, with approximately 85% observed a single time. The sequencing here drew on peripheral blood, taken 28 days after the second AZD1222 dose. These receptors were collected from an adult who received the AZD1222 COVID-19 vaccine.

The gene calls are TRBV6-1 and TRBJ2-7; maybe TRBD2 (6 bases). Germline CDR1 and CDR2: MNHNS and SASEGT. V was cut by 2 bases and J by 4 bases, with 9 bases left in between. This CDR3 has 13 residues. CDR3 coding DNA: TGTGCCAGCAGTGAATCAGGGAGGTACGAGCAGTACGTC. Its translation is CASSESGRYEQYV.

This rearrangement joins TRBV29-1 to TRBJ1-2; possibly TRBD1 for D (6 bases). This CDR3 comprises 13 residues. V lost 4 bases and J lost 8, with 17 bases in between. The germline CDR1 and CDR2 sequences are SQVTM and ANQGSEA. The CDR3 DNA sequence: TGCAGCGTTGTGGGGGCGTCAGGCAAGGGCTACACCTTC. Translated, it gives CSVVGASGKGYTF. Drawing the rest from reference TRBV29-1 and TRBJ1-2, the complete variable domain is SAVISQKPSRDICQRGTSLTIQCQVDSQVTMMFWYRQQPGQSLTLIATANQGSEATYESGFVIDKFPISRPNLTFSTLTVSNMSPEDSSIYLCSVVGASGKGYTFGSGTRLTVV.

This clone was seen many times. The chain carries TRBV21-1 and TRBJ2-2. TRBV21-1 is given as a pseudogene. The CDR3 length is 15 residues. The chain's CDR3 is CASSRRTGNTGELFF. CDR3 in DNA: TGTGCCAGCAGCCGCCGGACCGGGAACACCGGGGAGCTGTTTTTT.

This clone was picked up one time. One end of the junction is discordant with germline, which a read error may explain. The CDR3 DNA reads as TGTGCCAGCAGCCAAGTAGATCCGGGGACGTATGGCTACACCTTT. The encoded protein is CASSQVDPGTYGYTF. The chain has TRBV4-2 and TRBJ1-2; D might be TRBD1 (5 bases). Germline CDR1 LGHNA, CDR2 YNFKEQ. The CDR3 is 15 residues long.

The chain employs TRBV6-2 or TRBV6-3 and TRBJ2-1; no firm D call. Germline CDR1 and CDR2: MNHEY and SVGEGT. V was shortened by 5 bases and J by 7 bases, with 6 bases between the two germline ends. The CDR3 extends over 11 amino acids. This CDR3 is CASSLFNEQFF. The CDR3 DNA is TGTGCCAGCAGTCTGTTTAATGAGCAGTTCTTC.

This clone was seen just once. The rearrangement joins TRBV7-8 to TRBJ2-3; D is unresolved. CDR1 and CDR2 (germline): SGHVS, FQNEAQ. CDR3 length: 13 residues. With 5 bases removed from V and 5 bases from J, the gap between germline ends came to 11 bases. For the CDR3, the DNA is TGTGCCAGCAGCCGATGGTGGGTAGATACGCAGTATTTT. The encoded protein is CASSRWWVDTQYF.

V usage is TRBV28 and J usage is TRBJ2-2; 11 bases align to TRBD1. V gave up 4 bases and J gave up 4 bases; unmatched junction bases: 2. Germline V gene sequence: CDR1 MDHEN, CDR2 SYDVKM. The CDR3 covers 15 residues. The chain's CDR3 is CASSSGQGATGELFF. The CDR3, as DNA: TGTGCCAGCAGTTCCGGACAGGGGGCCACCGGGGAGCTGTTTTTT.

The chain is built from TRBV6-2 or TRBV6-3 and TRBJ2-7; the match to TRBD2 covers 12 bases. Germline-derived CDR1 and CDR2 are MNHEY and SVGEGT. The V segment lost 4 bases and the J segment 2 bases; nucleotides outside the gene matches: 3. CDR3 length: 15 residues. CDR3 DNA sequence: TGTGCCAGCAGTTCCCCTAGCGGGAGGGCCTACGAGCAGTACTTC. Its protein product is CASSSPSGRAYEQYF.

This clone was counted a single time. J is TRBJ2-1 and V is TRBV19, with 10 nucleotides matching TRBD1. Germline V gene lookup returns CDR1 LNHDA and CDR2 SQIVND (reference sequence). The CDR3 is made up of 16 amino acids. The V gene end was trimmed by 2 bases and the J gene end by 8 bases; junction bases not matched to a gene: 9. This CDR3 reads CASSINPGQGRDEQFF. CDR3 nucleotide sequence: TGTGCCAGTAGTATAAACCCGGGACAGGGGAGGGATGAGCAGTTCTTC.

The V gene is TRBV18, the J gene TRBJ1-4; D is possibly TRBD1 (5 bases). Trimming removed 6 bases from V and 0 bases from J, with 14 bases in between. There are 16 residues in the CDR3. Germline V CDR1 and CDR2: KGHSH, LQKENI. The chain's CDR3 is CASSPAWGATNEKLFF. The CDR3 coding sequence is TGTGCCAGCTCCCCAGCGTGGGGCGCAACTAATGAAAAACTGTTTTTT.

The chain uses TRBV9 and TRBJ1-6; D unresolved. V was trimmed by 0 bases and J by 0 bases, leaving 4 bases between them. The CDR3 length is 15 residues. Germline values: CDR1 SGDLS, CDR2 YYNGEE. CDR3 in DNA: TGTGCCAGCAGCGTAGGGAGCTCCTATAATTCACCCCTCCACTTT. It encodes CASSVGSSYNSPLHF.

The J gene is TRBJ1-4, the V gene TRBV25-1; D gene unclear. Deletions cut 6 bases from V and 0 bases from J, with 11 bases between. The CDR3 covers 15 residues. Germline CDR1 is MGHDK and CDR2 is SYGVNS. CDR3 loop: CASSPSWPTNEKLFF. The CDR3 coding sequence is TGTGCCAGCAGCCCAAGCTGGCCAACTAATGAAAAACTGTTTTTT.

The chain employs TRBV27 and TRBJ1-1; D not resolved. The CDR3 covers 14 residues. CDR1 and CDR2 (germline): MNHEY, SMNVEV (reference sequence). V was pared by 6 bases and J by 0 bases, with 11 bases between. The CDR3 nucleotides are TGTGCCAGCAGAACAGCTAACATGAACACTGAAGCTTTCTTT. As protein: CASRTANMNTEAFF.

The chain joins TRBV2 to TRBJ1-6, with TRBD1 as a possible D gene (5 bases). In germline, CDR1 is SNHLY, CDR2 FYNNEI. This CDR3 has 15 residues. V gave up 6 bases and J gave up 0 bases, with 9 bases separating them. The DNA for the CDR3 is TGTGCCAGCAGCCCCGACAGCTCCTATAATTCACCCCTCCACTTT. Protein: CASSPDSSYNSPLHF.